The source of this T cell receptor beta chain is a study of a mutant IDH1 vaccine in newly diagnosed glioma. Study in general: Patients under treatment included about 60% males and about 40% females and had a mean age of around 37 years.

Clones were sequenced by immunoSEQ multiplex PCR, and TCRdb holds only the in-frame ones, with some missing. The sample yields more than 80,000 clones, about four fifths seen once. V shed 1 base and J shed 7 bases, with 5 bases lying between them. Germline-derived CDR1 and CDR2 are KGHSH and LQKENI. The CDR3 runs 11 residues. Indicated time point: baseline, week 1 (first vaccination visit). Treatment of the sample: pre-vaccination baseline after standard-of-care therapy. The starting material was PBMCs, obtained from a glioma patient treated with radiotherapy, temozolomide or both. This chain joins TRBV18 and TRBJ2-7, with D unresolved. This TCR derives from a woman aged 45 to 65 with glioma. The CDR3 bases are TGTGCCAGCTCACCACTTGAAGAGCAGTACTTC. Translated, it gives CASSPLEEQYF.